Each of the 9 T cell receptor beta chains below was sequenced from the same sample in a study of T-cell memory formation after mild COVID-19. A single record per CDR3 protein comes from TCRdb applying MiXCR to the 5' RACE reads. The data contain about 450,000 distinct CDR3 sequences, roughly a quarter of them singletons. Input material: PBMCs or a T cell subset sorted from them (not recorded which). The receptors come from an adult woman who had mild COVID-19 (a few samples of this study predate the infection). Cell type and time point are not known.

V and J are TRBV4-1 and TRBJ1-1; 7 bases map to TRBD1. V lost 4 bases, J lost 3 bases, and 11 bases stayed unmatched. The V gene's germline CDR1 is MGHRA and CDR2 YSYEKL. The length of the CDR3 is 16 residues. CDR3 sequence: CASSPRQGKADTEAFF. The DNA for the CDR3 is TGCGCCAGCAGCCCCCGACAGGGAAAAGCGGACACTGAAGCTTTCTTT.

This clonotype was seen only a few times. This chain uses TRBV12-3 or TRBV12-4 with TRBJ2-1; D might be TRBD2 (6 bases). The CDR3 consists of 17 residues. Trimming pared 5 bases from V and 4 bases from J, leaving 21 bases between. DNA of the CDR3: TGTGCCAGCAGTGCGCGAGTGGTTCCAGCGGGTTACAATGAGCAGTTCTTC. It translates to CASSARVVPAGYNEQFF.

The chain has TRBV20-1 and TRBJ2-7; 14 bases line up with TRBD2. This CDR3 comprises 15 residues. CDR1 and CDR2 from the germline V gene are DFQATT and SNEGSKA (reference sequence). J gave up 1 base and V 6 bases, and 5 bases lay outside the gene matches. The CDR3 bases are TGCAGTGCAGGACTAGCGGGAGGCCCTTCCTACGAGCAGTACTTC. It translates to CSAGLAGGPSYEQYF.

The genes are TRBV15 and TRBJ1-1; no clear D gene. CDR1 and CDR2 from the germline V gene are LNHNV and YYDKDF (reference sequence). The V end lost 4 bases, the J end lost 5 bases, and 8 bases lay between the germline ends. The CDR3 runs to 12 residues. The DNA for the CDR3 is TGTGCCACCAGCAACCCTGCAACTGAAGCTTTCTTT. Its protein is CATSNPATEAFF. Full variable domain (rest looked up from reference TRBV15 and TRBJ1-1): DAMVIQNPRYQVTQFGKPVTLSCSQTLNHNVMYWYQQKSSQAPKLLFHYYDKDFNNEADTPDNFQSRRPNTSFCFLDIRSPGLGDTAMYLCATSNPATEAFFGQGTRLTVV.

This rearrangement joins TRBV20-1 to TRBJ2-1; possible D gene TRBD1, 6 bases. This CDR3 is built from 13 residues. Germline loops: CDR1 DFQATT, CDR2 SNEGSKA (reference sequence). V was cut by 5 bases and J by 4 bases, with 12 bases left in between. The CDR3 DNA follows: TGCAGTGCTGCAGGACAGCTGTACAATGAGCAGTTCTTC. It translates to CSAAGQLYNEQFF.

V and J are TRBV7-9 and TRBJ1-4; 10 nucleotides line up with TRBD1. Germline V gives CDR1 SEHNR, CDR2 FQNEAQ (reference sequence). This CDR3 is built from 16 residues. The V segment lost 3 bases and the J segment 3 bases; nucleotides outside the gene matches: 4. In DNA, the CDR3 is TGTGCCAGCAGCTTGACAGGGGGCCAGGCTAATGAAAAACTGTTTTTT. Its translation: CASSLTGGQANEKLFF.

This clonotype occurred a few times. The chain is built from TRBV12-3 or TRBV12-4 and TRBJ1-2, with TRBD1 identical over 10 bases. The ends lost 3 bases at V and 7 bases at J; junction bases unmatched: 2. The length of the CDR3 is 13 residues. The CDR3 DNA reads as TGTGCCAGCAGTTTCCGGGACAGGGGTGGCTACACCTTC. Its protein product is CASSFRDRGGYTF.

The V call is TRBV18, the J call TRBJ2-7; D could derive from TRBD1 or TRBD2 (6 bases each). V lost 0 bases to trimming and J lost 4 bases, with 16 bases between them. The CDR3 is made up of 16 amino acids. Looked up from germline, CDR1 is KGHSH and CDR2 is LQKENI. The CDR3 DNA reads TGTGCCAGCTCACCACCGGCCGGGGGCGTTACTTACGAGCAGTACTTC. It translates to CASSPPAGGVTYEQYF. The entire variable domain, with the rest obtained from reference TRBV18 and TRBJ2-7, is as follows: NAGVMQNPRHLVRRRGQEARLRCSPMKGHSHVYWYRQLPEEGLKFMVYLQKENIIDESGMPKERFSAEFPKEGPSILRIQQVVRGDSAAYFCASSPPAGGVTYEQYFGPGTRLTVT.

This chain joins TRBV12-3 or TRBV12-4 and TRBJ1-5, with D unresolved. The CDR3 is 12 amino acids. Trimming shortened V by 7 bases and J by 6 bases, and 10 bases separated the two germline ends. CDR3 coding DNA: TGTGCCAGCACCTACCGGGCTCAGCCCCAGCATTTT. This sequence encodes CASTYRAQPQHF.